The 20 T cell receptor beta chains below come from one sample, sequenced in a study of blood T cell repertoires in COVID-19. The protocol was immunoSEQ multiplex PCR, while the TCRdb copy is restricted to in-frame clones and leaves out a portion. This repertoire shows fewer than 600,000 clones, 85% to 90% found once; its top ten account for 0.8% to 0.9%. Sequencing was done on a sample of peripheral blood. Receptors were obtained from a man between 18 and 35 years old with COVID-19, enrolled during active disease.

This clone was seen only a few times. The rearrangement links TRBV28 to TRBJ1-2; a possible D gene is TRBD1 (5 bases). The CDR3 has 16 residues. Deletions cut 2 bases from V and 6 bases from J, with 19 bases between. Germline loops: CDR1 MDHEN, CDR2 SYDVKM. The CDR3 DNA sequence: TGTGCCAGCAGTTTAAAGGGCCCAGGGAGGATTAATGGCTACACCTTC. It yields the protein CASSLKGPGRINGYTF.

The V and J genes are TRBV5-4 and TRBJ2-7; tentatively, D is TRBD1 (6 bases). The CDR3 sequence is 13 residues long. Germline CDR1 reads SGHNT; CDR2 reads YYREEE (reference sequence). V lost 4 bases and J lost 3, with 11 bases in between. The CDR3 reads CASSPGENYEQYF. The CDR3 DNA follows: TGTGCCAGCAGCCCAGGGGAAAACTACGAGCAGTACTTC.

The chain has TRBV10-3 and TRBJ2-7; 7 bases line up with TRBD1. CDR3 length: 11 amino acids. Germline trimming cut 8 bases from V and 6 bases from J; bases unmatched to any gene: 4. CDR1 ENHRY and CDR2 SYGVKD come from the germline V gene. Written as DNA, the CDR3 is TGTGCCATCGGAACAGGGGTCGAGCAGTACTTC. This translates into CAIGTGVEQYF.

The chain has TRBV5-4 and TRBJ2-3, with TRBD2 matching 10 bases. Looked up from germline, CDR1 is SGHNT and CDR2 is YYREEE (reference sequence). CDR3 size: 16 residues. The V gene end was trimmed by 6 bases and the J gene end by 2 bases; junction bases not matched to a gene: 9. The CDR3 DNA sequence: TGTGCCAGCAAACCCGAACTAGCGGGGTTCACAGATACGCAGTATTTT. The encoded protein is CASKPELAGFTDTQYF.

This clone was recorded once. This chain uses TRBV7-2 with TRBJ1-5; perhaps TRBD1 as D (6 bases). The V end was cut by 1 base, the J end by 6 bases, with 13 bases between. The CDR3 is made up of 15 amino acids. Per germline, CDR1 SGHTA and CDR2 FQGNSA. CDR3 sequence: CASSLVGGAGQPQHF. The DNA of the CDR3 is TGTGCCAGCAGCTTAGTGGGGGGGGCTGGTCAGCCCCAGCATTTT.

V and J are TRBV19 and TRBJ1-6; D is unclear. This CDR3 region has 14 residues. The V end lost 4 bases, the J end lost 5 bases, and 9 bases lay between the germline ends. In germline, CDR1 is LNHDA, CDR2 SQIVND (reference sequence). CDR3 coding DNA: TGTGCCAGTAGTACGAACGGAGATAATTCACCCCTCCACTTT. Translation: CASSTNGDNSPLHF.

The gene calls are TRBV7-2 and TRBJ2-5; tentative D call: TRBD2 (6 bases). The CDR3 totals 14 residues. The germline V gene has CDR1 SGHTA and CDR2 FQGNSA. Trimming cost V 5 bases and J 12 bases, with 22 bases left between them. The CDR3 coding sequence is TGTGCCAGCAGCATGGGCCTAGCGCGAGAGAAAAAGTACTTC. As protein: CASSMGLAREKKYF.

The rearrangement links TRBV11-2 to TRBJ1-1; perhaps TRBD1 as D (5 bases). The V and J ends lost 1 base and 6 bases respectively, with 12 bases between them. This CDR3 spans 14 amino acids. Germline CDR1 and CDR2: SGHAT and FQNNGV. Here the CDR3 reads CASSLAMGGAEAFF. In DNA, the CDR3 is TGTGCCAGCAGCTTAGCTATGGGGGGGGCTGAAGCTTTCTTT. Filled out from reference TRBV11-2 and TRBJ1-1, the complete variable domain reads EAGVAQSPRYKIIEKRQSVAFWCNPISGHATLYWYQQILGQGPKLLIQFQNNGVVDDSQLPKDRFSAERLKGVDSTLKIQPAKLEDSAVYLCASSLAMGGAEAFFGQGTRLTVV.

This chain connects TRBV6-2 or TRBV6-3 to TRBJ1-1, with D tentatively TRBD1 (6 bases). Trimming removed 2 bases from V and 1 base from J, with 8 bases in between. The CDR3 length is 14 residues. CDR1 and CDR2 (germline): MNHEY, SVGEGT. The CDR3 sequence: CASSYGGANTEAFF. The CDR3 DNA is TGTGCCAGCAGTTACGGGGGGGCGAACACTGAAGCTTTCTTT.

This clone was counted a single time. This sample includes further DNA sequences coding for the same CDR3. The chain recombines TRBV11-2 with TRBJ1-3; the D is unclear. The germline V gene encodes CDR1 SGHAT and CDR2 FQNNGV. This CDR3 is built from 12 residues. V lost 3 bases and J 4 bases, leaving 4 bases between the germline ends. The CDR3 loop reads CASSFVGNTIYF. CDR3 bases: TGTGCCAGCAGCTTTGTAGGAAACACCATATATTTT.

The V call is TRBV5-1, the J call TRBJ2-3, with no clear D. Germline CDR1 is SGHRS and CDR2 is YFSETQ. Trimming cost V 3 bases and J 1 base, with 12 bases left between them. The CDR3 is made up of 15 amino acids. The CDR3 loop is CASSYGGVGTDTQYF. DNA of the CDR3: TGCGCCAGCAGCTACGGCGGAGTGGGCACAGATACGCAGTATTTT.

V gene TRBV7-2 combines with J gene TRBJ2-3; D uncertain. The CDR3 is made up of 15 amino acids. Trimming took 1 base from V and 0 from J, leaving 8 bases between them. Germline lookup yields CDR1 SGHTA and CDR2 FQGNSA. The CDR3 coding sequence is TGTGCCAGCAGCTTAGTTACATCTAGCACAGATACGCAGTATTTT. Its translation is CASSLVTSSTDTQYF.

J is TRBJ2-3 and V is TRBV6-6, with a possible D match to TRBD1 (5 bases). V lost 6 bases to trimming and J lost 7 bases, with 14 bases between them. CDR1 MNHNY and CDR2 SVGAGI come from the germline V gene (reference sequence). This CDR3 is 13 amino acids long. The DNA of the CDR3 is TGTGCCAGCAGGCCTCAGGGCGAAAATACGCAGTATTTT. This codes for CASRPQGENTQYF.

The chain is built from TRBV2 and TRBJ2-2; possible D gene TRBD2, 5 bases. Per germline, CDR1 SNHLY and CDR2 FYNNEI. The CDR3 runs to 15 residues. The ends were cut back, 5 bases at V and 3 bases at J, with 13 bases in the middle. DNA for the CDR3: TGTGCCAGCAGTCTGAGCGGCCGCTACACCGGGGAGCTGTTTTTT. It specifies CASSLSGRYTGELFF.

V usage is TRBV10-1 and J usage is TRBJ2-3, with 8 bases identical to TRBD2. J gave up 3 bases and V 8 bases, and 7 bases lay outside the gene matches. This CDR3 has 14 amino acids. Germline V gene lookup returns CDR1 WNHNN and CDR2 SYGVQD (reference sequence). The CDR3 region has the DNA TGCGCCAGCTTGCGGGGCGGGAGGACAGATACGCAGTATTTT. Amino acids: CASLRGGRTDTQYF.

The chain links TRBV20-1 to TRBJ1-5, with 8 bases identical to TRBD1. Losses at the gene ends were 3 bases for V and 6 bases for J; bases not matched to a gene: 7. This CDR3 contains 14 residues. CDR1 is DFQATT, CDR2 SNEGSKA, per germline (reference sequence). CDR3: CSASPGQGAQPQHF. The CDR3 nucleotides read TGCAGTGCTAGTCCCGGGCAGGGGGCTCAGCCCCAGCATTTT.

The genes are TRBV2 and TRBJ1-1; TRBD1 is a possible D gene (5 bases). The CDR3 totals 15 residues. V was shortened by 5 bases and J by 0 bases, with 13 bases between the two germline ends. CDR1 is SNHLY and CDR2 is FYNNEI in the germline V gene. CDR3 DNA sequence: TGTGCCAGCAGTCTCCTCACACAGGTGAACACTGAAGCTTTCTTT. This gives the protein CASSLLTQVNTEAFF.

V and J are TRBV7-8 and TRBJ1-6, with TRBD1 matching 7 bases. CDR1 and CDR2 (germline): SGHVS, FQNEAQ. Trimming took 3 bases from V and 7 from J; bases not matched to a gene: 3. The CDR3 totals 14 residues. The CDR3 sequence is CASSLGTENSPLHF. The CDR3 DNA sequence: TGTGCCAGCAGCTTGGGGACAGAAAATTCACCCCTCCACTTT.

V is TRBV3-1 (or the pseudogene TRBV3-2) and J is TRBJ1-5; D unclear. Germline V gene lookup returns CDR1 LGHDT and CDR2 YNNKEL (reference sequence). V lost 4 bases and J lost 3, with 7 bases in between. The CDR3 loop spans 13 amino acids. CDR3 amino acids: CASSLDTNQPQHF. As DNA, the CDR3 is TGTGCCAGCAGCCTCGACACCAATCAGCCCCAGCATTTT.

The J gene is TRBJ2-1, the V gene TRBV5-1; a possible D gene is TRBD2 (6 bases). V dropped 4 bases and J dropped 2 bases, with 16 bases sitting between them. The CDR3 runs to 16 residues. CDR1 is SGHRS and CDR2 is YFSETQ in the germline V gene. The CDR3 DNA is TGCGCCAGCAGCCCACTTACTAGCACTCCCTACAATGAGCAGTTCTTC. Its translation: CASSPLTSTPYNEQFF.